The TCR beta chain under discussion was sequenced for a study of T cells after yellow fever vaccination. 5'RACE template switching generated TCR cDNA, adding a universal primer site and UMIs. One entry per CDR3 protein, called by TCRdb with MiXCR from the 5' RACE reads. Here the sample spans approximately 610,000 distinct CDR3 sequences, approximately 16% being singletons. As to this clonotype: What it binds is not known.

Broader study findings: FACS-sorted repertoires could contain abundant clonotypes contaminating from the bulk population. A small share of clonotypes appeared in both CD4 and CD8 compartments. The study found a weaker secondary response that peaked faster, day 5 versus 15.

This CDR3 region has 16 residues. CDR1 is SGHTA, CDR2 FQGNSA, per germline. Germline trimming cut 3 bases from V and 7 bases from J; bases unmatched to any gene: 11. This TCR was sampled from a young man who received the YFV17D yellow fever vaccine. The sequencing here drew on PBMCs, taken about 5 days after the first yellow fever vaccination. J is TRBJ2-2 and V is TRBV7-2; 7 positions agree with TRBD2. The CDR3 loop reads CASSLTSSQRSGELFF. CDR3 coding DNA: TGTGCCAGCAGCTTGACTAGCTCACAAAGGAGCGGGGAGCTGTTTTTT.